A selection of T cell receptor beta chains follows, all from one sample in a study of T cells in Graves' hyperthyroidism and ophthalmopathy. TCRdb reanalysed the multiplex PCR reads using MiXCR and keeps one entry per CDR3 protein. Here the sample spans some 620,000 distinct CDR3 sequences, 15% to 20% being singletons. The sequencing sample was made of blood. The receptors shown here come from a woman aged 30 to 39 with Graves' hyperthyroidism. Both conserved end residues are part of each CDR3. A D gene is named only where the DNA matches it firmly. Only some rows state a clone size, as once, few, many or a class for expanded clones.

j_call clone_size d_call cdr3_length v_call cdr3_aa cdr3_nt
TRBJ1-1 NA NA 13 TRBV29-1 CSVEDTSNTEAFF TGCAGCGTTGAAGACACGTCGAACACTGAAGCTTTCTTT
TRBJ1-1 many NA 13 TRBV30 CAWSEEEYTEAFF TGTGCCTGGAGTGAAGAGGAATACACTGAAGCTTTCTTT
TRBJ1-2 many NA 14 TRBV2 CASRTIGTNYGYTF TGTGCCAGCCGAACCATCGGGACAAACTATGGCTACACCTTC
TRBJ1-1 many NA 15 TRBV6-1 CASSFAGRSNTEAFF TGTGCCAGCAGTTTCGCAGGACGATCGAACACTGAAGCTTTCTTT
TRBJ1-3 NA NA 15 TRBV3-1 CASSQDSGAGNTIYF TGTGCCAGCAGCCAAGATTCGGGGGCTGGAAACACCATATATTTT
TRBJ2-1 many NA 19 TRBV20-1 CSASAGFQTSPSSYNEQFF TGCAGTGCTTCTGCCGGTTTCCAAACTTCCCCAAGCTCCTACAATGAGCAGTTCTTC
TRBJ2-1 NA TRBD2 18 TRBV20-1 CSARDQTGLAGSYNEQFF TGCAGTGCTAGAGACCAAACCGGACTAGCGGGATCTTACAATGAGCAGTTCTTC
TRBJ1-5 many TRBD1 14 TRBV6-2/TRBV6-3 CASSSGQGGQPQHF TGTGCCAGCAGTTCCGGACAGGGAGGTCAGCCCCAGCATTTT
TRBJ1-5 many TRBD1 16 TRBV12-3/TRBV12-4 CASSSDRGGIRQPQHF TGTGCCAGCAGCTCTGACAGGGGGGGGATCCGTCAGCCCCAGCATTTT
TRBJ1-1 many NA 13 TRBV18 CASSPLHNTEAFF TGTGCCAGCTCCCCCTTACATAACACTGAAGCTTTCTTT
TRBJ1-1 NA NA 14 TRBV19 CASSISLGGLEAFF TGTGCCAGTAGTATCTCACTCGGGGGGCTTGAAGCTTTCTTT
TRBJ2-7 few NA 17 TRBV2 CASNTSPTLASSYEQYF TGTGCCAGCAATACCTCCCCAACTCTAGCGAGCTCCTACGAGCAGTACTTC
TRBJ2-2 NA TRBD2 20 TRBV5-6 CASSLGTSGPPEPNTGELFF TGTGCCAGCAGCTTGGGGACTAGCGGGCCGCCGGAACCGAACACCGGGGAGCTGTTTTTT
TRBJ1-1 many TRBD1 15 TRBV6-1 CASSDRQGTATEAFF TGTGCCAGCAGTGATAGACAGGGCACGGCCACTGAAGCTTTCTTT
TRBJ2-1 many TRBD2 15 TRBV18 CASSPLAGSYNEQFF TGTGCCAGCAGTCCTCTAGCGGGATCCTACAATGAGCAGTTCTTC
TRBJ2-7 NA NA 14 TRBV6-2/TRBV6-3 CASRGDFPWAEQYF TGTGCCAGCAGGGGGGACTTCCCGTGGGCCGAGCAGTACTTC
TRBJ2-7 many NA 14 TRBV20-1 CSARESTAPYEQYF TGCAGTGCTAGAGAGTCGACAGCTCCCTACGAGCAGTACTTC
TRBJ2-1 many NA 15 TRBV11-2 CASSLDLGLGNEQFF TGTGCCAGCAGCTTAGATCTGGGCTTGGGCAATGAGCAGTTCTTC
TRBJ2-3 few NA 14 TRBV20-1 CSARDRTNTDTQYF TGCAGTGCTAGAGACAGGACCAACACAGATACGCAGTATTTT
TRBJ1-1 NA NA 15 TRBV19 CASRGRMGGAAEAFF TGTGCCAGTAGGGGACGTATGGGGGGGGCCGCTGAAGCTTTCTTT
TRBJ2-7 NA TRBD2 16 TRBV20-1 CSAEGQLAGGCYEQYF TGCAGTGCTGAGGGGCAACTAGCGGGAGGATGTTACGAGCAGTACTTC
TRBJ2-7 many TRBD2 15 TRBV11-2 CASSIAGARSYEQYF TGTGCCAGCAGTATAGCGGGAGCGCGGTCCTACGAGCAGTACTTC
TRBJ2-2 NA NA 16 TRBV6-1 CASSAGGARGTGELFF TGTGCCAGCAGTGCGGGGGGCGCGAGGGGCACCGGGGAGCTGTTTTTT
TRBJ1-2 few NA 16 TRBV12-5 CASEILVGTLNYGYTF TGTGCTAGTGAAATATTGGTGGGAACTTTGAACTATGGCTACACCTTC
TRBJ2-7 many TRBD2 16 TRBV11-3 CASSLDLIAGEYEQYF TGTGCCAGCAGCTTAGATCTTATAGCGGGAGAGTACGAGCAGTACTTC
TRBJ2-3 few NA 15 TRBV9 CASSVDTEGTDTQYF TGTGCCAGCAGCGTAGATACCGAGGGTACAGATACGCAGTATTTT
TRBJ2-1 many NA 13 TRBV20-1 CSASSPRGGEQFF TGCAGTGCTAGTTCGCCTAGGGGAGGAGAGCAGTTCTTC
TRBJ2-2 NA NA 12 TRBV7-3 CASGVGDGELFF TGTGCCAGCGGTGTTGGGGACGGGGAGCTGTTTTTT
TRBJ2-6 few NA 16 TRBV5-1 CASSLSGAAGANVLTF TGCGCCAGCAGCTTGTCTGGGGCGGCTGGGGCCAACGTCCTGACTTTC
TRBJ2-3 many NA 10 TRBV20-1 CSARADTQYF TGCAGTGCTAGAGCAGATACGCAGTATTTT
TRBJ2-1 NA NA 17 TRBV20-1 CSASGVLGWSSYNEQFF TGCAGTGCTAGCGGGGTTTTAGGGTGGAGCTCCTACAATGAGCAGTTCTTC
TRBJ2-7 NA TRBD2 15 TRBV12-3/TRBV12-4 CASSLAGTTSYEQYF TGTGCCAGCAGTTTGGCCGGGACTACTTCCTACGAGCAGTACTTC
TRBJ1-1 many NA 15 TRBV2 CASSAAGIGSTEAFF TGTGCCAGCAGTGCGGCCGGGATAGGGAGCACTGAAGCTTTCTTT
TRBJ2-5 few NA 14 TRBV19 CASSIRGEWETQYF TGTGCCAGTAGTATCCGAGGAGAGTGGGAGACCCAGTACTTC
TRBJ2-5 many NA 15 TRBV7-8 CASSPEGQPQETQYF TGTGCCAGCTCCCCTGAGGGACAACCCCAAGAGACCCAGTACTTC
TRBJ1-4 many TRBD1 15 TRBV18 CASSAPGQVNEKLFF TGTGCCAGCTCAGCTCCGGGACAGGTTAATGAAAAACTGTTTTTT
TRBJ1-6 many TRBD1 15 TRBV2 CASSAPTGGRSPLHF TGTGCCAGCAGTGCCCCCACAGGGGGCAGGTCACCCCTCCACTTT
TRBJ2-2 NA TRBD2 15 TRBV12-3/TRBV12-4 CASTAGLAGAGELFF TGTGCCAGCACCGCGGGACTAGCGGGAGCCGGGGAGCTGTTTTTT
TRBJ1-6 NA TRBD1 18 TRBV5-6 CASSLDLVRGRGNSPLHF TGTGCCAGCAGCTTGGATCTGGTCAGGGGGCGCGGTAATTCACCCCTCCACTTT
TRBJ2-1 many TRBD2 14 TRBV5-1 CASSLDGGNSEQFF TGCGCCAGCAGTCTAGACGGGGGGAACAGTGAGCAGTTCTTC
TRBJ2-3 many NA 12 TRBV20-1 CSARQSGDTQYF TGCAGTGCTAGGCAATCGGGGGATACGCAGTATTTT
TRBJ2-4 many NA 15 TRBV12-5 CARPRGIGGKNIQYF TGTGCTAGACCGAGGGGGATCGGTGGCAAAAACATTCAGTACTTC
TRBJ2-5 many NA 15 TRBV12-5 CASGLVTSVSETQYF TGTGCTAGTGGTTTGGTGACCAGCGTCAGCGAGACCCAGTACTTC
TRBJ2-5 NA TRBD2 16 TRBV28 CASSLRPSGREETQYF TGTGCCAGCAGTTTACGCCCTAGCGGGAGGGAAGAGACCCAGTACTTC
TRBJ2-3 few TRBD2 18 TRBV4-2 CASSQRALSGTSTDTQYF TGTGCCAGCAGCCAACGGGCCCTTAGCGGGACGAGCACAGATACGCAGTATTTT
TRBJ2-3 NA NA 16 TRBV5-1 CASSYSGTTSTDTQYF TGCGCCAGCAGCTACTCCGGGACCACTAGCACAGATACGCAGTATTTT
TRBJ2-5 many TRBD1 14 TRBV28 CASSPPLTGGTQYF TGTGCCAGCAGCCCGCCCTTAACAGGGGGGACCCAGTACTTC
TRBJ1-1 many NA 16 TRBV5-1 CASSLEGNSPNTEAFF TGCGCCAGCAGCTTGGAGGGGAACAGTCCGAACACTGAAGCTTTCTTT
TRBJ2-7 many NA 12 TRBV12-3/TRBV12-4 CASSFKSAEQYF TGTGCCAGCAGTTTTAAGTCGGCCGAGCAGTACTTC
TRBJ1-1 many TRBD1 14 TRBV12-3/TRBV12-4 CASSWTGAGTEAFF TGTGCCAGCAGTTGGACAGGGGCCGGGACTGAAGCTTTCTTT
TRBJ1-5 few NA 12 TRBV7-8 CASSSNRQPQHF TGTGCCAGCAGCAGTAACAGGCAGCCCCAGCATTTT
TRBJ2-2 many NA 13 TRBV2 CASSGQPTGELFF TGTGCCAGCTCTGGACAGCCCACCGGGGAGCTGTTTTTT